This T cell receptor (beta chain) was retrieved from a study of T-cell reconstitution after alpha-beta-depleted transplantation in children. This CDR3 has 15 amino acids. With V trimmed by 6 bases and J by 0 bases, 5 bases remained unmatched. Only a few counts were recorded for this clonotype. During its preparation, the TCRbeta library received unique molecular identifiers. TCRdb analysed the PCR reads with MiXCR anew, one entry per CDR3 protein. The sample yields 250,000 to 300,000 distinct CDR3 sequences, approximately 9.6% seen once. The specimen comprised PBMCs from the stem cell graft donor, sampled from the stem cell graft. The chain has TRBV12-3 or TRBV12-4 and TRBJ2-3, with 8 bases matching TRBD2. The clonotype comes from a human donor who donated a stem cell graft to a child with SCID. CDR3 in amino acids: CASSMSGGSTDTQYF. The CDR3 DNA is TGTGCCAGCAGCATGAGCGGGGGTAGCACAGATACGCAGTATTTT.